This entry features one T cell receptor (beta chain) sequence. Amplification of TCR beta used genomic DNA extracted from peripheral blood. TRB rearrangements spanning V, D and J were amplified using mixed TRB-A/B primers. TCRdb reprocessed the multiplex PCR reads with MiXCR, giving one entry per CDR3 protein. The table has several thousand distinct CDR3 sequences, around 50% seen once. The data originate from a study of T cell repertoires in aging, cancer and after chemotherapy. The CDR3 spans 13 residues. The germline V gene has CDR1 DFQATT and CDR2 SNEGSKA (reference sequence). V was clipped by 3 bases and J by 3 bases, with 9 bases between them.

The sequenced sample was blood. This TCR came from a human donor with a solid tumor. The chain is built from TRBV20-1 and TRBJ2-1, with D possibly being TRBD2 (6 bases). CDR3 sequence (DNA): TGCAGTGCTAGCCTAGCGAACTACAATGAGCAGTTCTTC. Amino acid sequence: CSASLANYNEQFF.